This TCR beta chain derives from a study of siplizumab effects on memory and regulatory T cells. For every sample, some 10^5 TCR templates were assayed. The data were produced by immunoSEQ multiplex PCR, yet TCRdb's version contains in-frame clones alone and is incomplete. The table lists approximately 65,000 clones, around 79% of them singletons, with about 0.42% in the top ten. Trimming took off 0 bases at V and 5 bases at J, with 13 bases between the two ends. In germline, CDR1 is LGHNA, CDR2 YSLEER. This CDR3 has 15 residues. Where a few donor pairs were concerned, the unstimulated naive, memory, effector memory and TEMRA subsets underwent sequencing.

The sequence came from a human donor in good health. Sequencing was done on a sample of memory CD4+ T cells sorted from blood. J is TRBJ1-2 and V is TRBV4-3; tentatively, D is TRBD1 (5 bases). CDR3 DNA sequence: TGCGCCAGCAGCCAAGAGATAGCAGGGAATTATGGCTACACCTTC. Its protein product is CASSQEIAGNYGYTF.